This entry lists 13 T cell receptor beta chains sequenced from one sample in a study of blood T cell repertoires in COVID-19. Sequenced by immunoSEQ multiplex PCR; TCRdb stores in-frame clones only, minus some. The repertoire holds around 470,000 clones, nearly 90% seen once, with 0.8% to 0.9% in the top ten. The sample was peripheral blood. The receptors stem from a man aged 18 to 29 with COVID-19, enrolled during active disease.

The rearrangement uses TRBV6-1 and TRBJ2-1; TRBD1 might be the D (6 bases). Germline CDR1 and CDR2: MNHNS and SASEGT. The CDR3 totals 16 residues. V lost 4 bases to trimming and J lost 2 bases, with 15 bases between them. CDR3 sequence (DNA): TGTGCCAGCAGTGGGGGGCTAGCTCGCGCCTACAATGAGCAGTTCTTC. It specifies CASSGGLARAYNEQFF.

In this sample, this clone turned up once. The rearrangement links TRBV10-3 to TRBJ1-6; no clear D gene. The CDR3 extends over 16 amino acids. Germline V gives CDR1 ENHRY, CDR2 SYGVKD. The V end was cut by 5 bases, the J end by 8 bases, with 19 bases between. CDR3 residues: CAISLDVRSKHSPLHF. The CDR3 DNA is TGTGCCATCAGTCTAGACGTCCGGAGCAAACATTCACCCCTCCACTTT.

The CDR3 DNA reads as TGTGCCAGCAGGGCCGGGACTAGCGCAGATACGCAGTATTTT. Residues: CASRAGTSADTQYF. The chain is built from TRBV2 and TRBJ2-3; 10 bases agree with TRBD2. Germline-derived CDR1 and CDR2 are SNHLY and FYNNEI. Germline trimming cut 6 bases from V and 4 bases from J; bases unmatched to any gene: 4. This CDR3 has 14 amino acids.

The genes are TRBV4-1 and TRBJ1-6; D not resolved. CDR1 and CDR2 (germline): MGHRA, YSYEKL. V shed 4 bases and J shed 8 bases, with 18 bases lying between them. This CDR3 contains 16 residues. The CDR3 region has the DNA TGCGCCAGCAGCCCCTCCCCCTATTATCAGGATTCACCCCTCCACTTT. This encodes CASSPSPYYQDSPLHF.

On this clone itself: Other DNA sequences from this sample encode an identical CDR3 as well. V gene TRBV6-5 combines with J gene TRBJ1-5, with 8 positions matching TRBD1. The ends lost 6 bases at V and 4 bases at J; junction bases unmatched: 2. The CDR3 sequence is 13 residues long. The germline CDR1 and CDR2 sequences are MNHEY and SVGAGI. For the CDR3, the DNA is TGTGCCAGCAGCCGGGACAGGAATCAGCCCCAGCATTTT. Its protein product is CASSRDRNQPQHF.

The chain has TRBV19 and TRBJ2-2; maybe TRBD2 (5 bases). The CDR3 sequence is 13 residues long. The germline gives CDR1 LNHDA, CDR2 SQIVND (reference sequence). V lost 7 bases and J 5 bases, leaving 11 bases between the germline ends. The CDR3 DNA follows: TGTGCCAGTAAAACTACGGGGACCGGGGAGCTGTTTTTT. Its translation: CASKTTGTGELFF. The full variable domain, rest sourced from reference TRBV19 and TRBJ2-2, is DGGITQSPKYLFRKEGQNVTLSCEQNLNHDAMYWYRQDPGQGLRLIYYSQIVNDFQKGDIAEGYSVSREKKESFPLTVTSAQKNPTAFYLCASKTTGTGELFFGEGSRLTVL.

The V and J genes are TRBV5-5 and TRBJ1-2; D may be TRBD1 (5 bases). CDR3 length: 16 amino acids. Germline lookup yields CDR1 SGHKS and CDR2 YYEKEE (reference sequence). The germline V and J ends were trimmed by 4 bases and 8 bases, with 24 bases remaining between them. CDR3 sequence (DNA): TGTGCCAGCAGCCGGACTAGCCTGACGGGACGCGGAGGCTACACCTTC. It is translated as CASSRTSLTGRGGYTF.

The CDR3 spells CASSPQLQPQHF. The CDR3 coding sequence is TGTGCCAGCAGCCCTCAGTTGCAGCCCCAGCATTTT. The V and J genes are TRBV3-1 (or the pseudogene TRBV3-2) and TRBJ1-5, with D uncertain. Germline CDR1 reads LGHDT; CDR2 reads YNNKEL (reference sequence). The CDR3 has 12 residues. Deletions cut 4 bases from V and 7 bases from J, with 8 bases between.

This chain uses TRBV7-8 with TRBJ2-1, with TRBD2 identical over 11 bases. The CDR3 has 16 residues. The junction had 15 bases not matched to a gene; V was cut back by 5 bases and J by 12 bases. Germline values: CDR1 SGHVS, CDR2 FQNEAQ. The CDR3 sequence: CASSPRASGGSLGQFF. For the CDR3, the DNA is TGTGCCAGCAGCCCCCGGGCTAGCGGGGGGTCCCTCGGGCAGTTCTTC.

The CDR3 loop is CASRDRGYGANVLTF. As DNA, the CDR3 is TGTGCCAGCAGGGACAGGGGATATGGGGCCAACGTCCTGACTTTC. This rearrangement joins TRBV2 to TRBJ2-6; 9 nucleotides align to TRBD1. The CDR3 has 15 amino acids. Germline trimming cut 6 bases from V and 3 bases from J; bases unmatched to any gene: 3. Germline V CDR1 and CDR2: SNHLY, FYNNEI.

This chain uses TRBV5-1 with TRBJ1-1, with D perhaps matching TRBD1 (6 bases). The ends were cut back, 3 bases at V and 5 bases at J, with 17 bases in the middle. This CDR3 comprises 15 residues. Germline V gene lookup returns CDR1 SGHRS and CDR2 YFSETQ. The CDR3 sequence: CASSSDHREGTEAFF. The CDR3 DNA is TGCGCCAGCAGCTCGGATCACAGGGAAGGAACTGAAGCTTTCTTT. Combining the CDR3 with reference TRBV5-1 and TRBJ1-1 gives the whole variable domain KAGVTQTPRYLIKTRGQQVTLSCSPISGHRSVSWYQQTPGQGLQFLFEYFSETQRNKGNFPGRFSGRQFSNSRSEMNVSTLELGDSALYLCASSSDHREGTEAFFGQGTRLTVV.

This clone was seen just once. The chain has TRBV6-1 and TRBJ2-3, with 10 bases identical to TRBD2. The length of the CDR3 is 15 residues. V trimming: 4 bases; J trimming: 5 bases; junction bases outside the gene matches: 6. CDR1 and CDR2 from the germline V gene are MNHNS and SASEGT. The chain's CDR3 is CASSVAGGRRDTQYF. DNA of the CDR3: TGTGCCAGCAGTGTAGCGGGAGGCCGCAGAGATACGCAGTATTTT.

The chain links TRBV27 to TRBJ1-1; D gene unclear. The CDR3 is made up of 13 amino acids. Looked up from germline, CDR1 is MNHEY and CDR2 is SMNVEV (reference sequence). Trimming cost V 6 bases and J 11 bases, with 19 bases left between them. The CDR3 loop is CASRTTVEGAAFF. The CDR3 DNA reads as TGTGCCAGCAGGACCACCGTTGAGGGTGCGGCTTTCTTT.